This T cell receptor (beta chain) is from a study of T-cell reconstitution after alpha-beta-depleted transplantation in children. As it was prepared, the TCRbeta library received unique molecular identifiers. TCRdb independently ran MiXCR on the PCR reads; one entry per CDR3 protein. The sample has a few hundred thousand distinct CDR3 sequences; around 13% are singletons. Source: PBMCs from the stem cell graft donor, taken from the stem cell graft. The receptor was derived from a human donor who donated a stem cell graft to a child with combined immunodeficiency.

The CDR3: CASRPRTGIGTEAFF. The CDR3 nucleotides read TGTGCCAGCAGACCCCGGACAGGGATAGGCACTGAAGCTTTCTTT. The J gene is TRBJ1-1, the V gene TRBV27, with 8 bases identical to TRBD1. The length of the CDR3 is 15 residues. Germline V CDR1 and CDR2: MNHEY, SMNVEV (reference sequence). V trimming: 6 bases; J trimming: 4 bases; junction bases outside the gene matches: 10.